The 10 T cell receptor beta chains below were found in one sample sequenced in a study of cytomegalovirus exposure and HLA in healthy donors. With 60 Vbeta and 13 Jbeta primers, the PCR was carried out. Sequencing used immunoSEQ multiplex PCR; TCRdb keeps in-frame clones, though not all of them. The sample yields 100,000 to 150,000 clones, about 71% seen once. Sequencing was performed on PBMCs. Source of these receptors: a woman aged 50 to 60 in good health and CMV-seronegative.

V and J are TRBV13 and TRBJ2-7; no definite D call. This CDR3 has 13 residues. Per germline, CDR1 PRHDT and CDR2 FYEKMQ (reference sequence). The V gene lost 2 bases and the J gene lost 1 base, with 6 bases spanning the gap. The CDR3: CASSLTQSYEQYF. The CDR3 coding sequence is TGTGCCAGCAGCTTAACCCAGTCCTACGAGCAGTACTTC.

CDR3 sequence reads: CAWIQIQEAFF. The CDR3 DNA is TGTGCCTGGATCCAGATCCAAGAAGCTTTCTTT. The genes are TRBV30 and TRBJ1-1; D unclear. Trimming took off 4 bases at V and 8 bases at J, with 11 bases between the two ends. This CDR3 region has 11 residues. The V gene's germline CDR1 is GTSNPN and CDR2 SVGIG (reference sequence).

On this clone itself: One junction end disagrees with the germline gene, perhaps due to a read error. The rearrangement joins TRBV27 to TRBJ2-3, with 8 positions matching TRBD1. CDR3 length: 14 amino acids. CDR1 is MNHEY and CDR2 is SMNVEV in the germline V gene (reference sequence). Here the CDR3 reads CASGLSGGTDTQYF. Here the CDR3 DNA reads TGTGCCAGCGGACTATCAGGGGGCACGGATACGCAGTATTTT.

The table lists this clone with a few counts. The chain uses TRBV5-1 and TRBJ2-3; 10 positions agree with TRBD2. The CDR3 totals 17 residues. V lost 2 bases and J lost 2; bases outside the gene matches: 8. Germline assignment: CDR1 SGHRS and CDR2 YFSETQ. The CDR3 region has the DNA TGCGCCAGCAGCTTCCTAGCGGGAGCGAGTAACACAGATACGCAGTATTTT. As protein: CASSFLAGASNTDTQYF. The entire variable domain, with the rest obtained from reference TRBV5-1 and TRBJ2-3, is as follows: KAGVTQTPRYLIKTRGQQVTLSCSPISGHRSVSWYQQTPGQGLQFLFEYFSETQRNKGNFPGRFSGRQFSNSRSEMNVSTLELGDSALYLCASSFLAGASNTDTQYFGPGTRLTVL.

V usage is TRBV6-5 and J usage is TRBJ2-3; D gene unclear. CDR3 length: 15 amino acids. V shed 6 bases and J shed 4 bases, with 17 bases lying between them. CDR1 MNHEY and CDR2 SVGAGI come from the germline V gene. CDR3 in DNA: TGTGCCAGCAGAGTAACCTACGTTATCTCAGATACGCAGTATTTT. Protein: CASRVTYVISDTQYF.

The chain employs TRBV19 and TRBJ1-5, with D perhaps TRBD1 (6 bases). The CDR3 has 16 amino acids. Trimming cost V 5 bases and J 4 bases, with 18 bases left between them. Germline V gives CDR1 LNHDA, CDR2 SQIVND (reference sequence). The CDR3 protein is CASSFPWKGGNQPQHF. The CDR3 DNA follows: TGTGCCAGTAGTTTCCCTTGGAAAGGGGGAAATCAGCCCCAGCATTTT.

The table lists this clone with a few counts. The CDR3, as DNA: TGTGCCAGCAGCCAAGCAGGAAGAGAGGAGACCCAGTACTTC. It translates to CASSQAGREETQYF. The rearrangement joins TRBV28 to TRBJ2-5; D ambiguous. Per the germline V gene, CDR1 is MDHEN and CDR2 is SYDVKM. The CDR3 is 14 residues long. The ends were cut back, 6 bases at V and 5 bases at J, with 16 bases in the middle.

This clone was seen just once. V is TRBV4-2 and J is TRBJ2-3; the match to TRBD2 covers 8 bases. Trimming took 0 bases from V and 0 from J; bases not matched to a gene: 5. CDR3 length equals 17 residues. Germline V gene sequence: CDR1 LGHNA, CDR2 YNFKEQ. CDR3 bases: TGTGCCAGCAGCCAAGATCCCGCTAGCGGGAGCACAGATACGCAGTATTTT. Translation: CASSQDPASGSTDTQYF.

This clone came up once. This chain connects TRBV19 to TRBJ1-1; D gene ambiguous. The CDR3 length is 10 residues. The V gene lost 8 bases and the J gene lost 8 bases, with 9 bases spanning the gap. The germline gives CDR1 LNHDA, CDR2 SQIVND (reference sequence). CDR3 loop: CASGDMEAFF. The CDR3 DNA sequence: TGTGCCAGTGGTGACATGGAAGCTTTCTTT.

There are a few counts of this clone. The genes are TRBV7-3 and TRBJ2-3, with D possibly TRBD2 on 5 matching bases. CDR3 length equals 14 residues. Germline-derived CDR1 and CDR2 are SGHTA and FQGTGA. Trimming left V 4 bases short and J 7 bases short, with 15 bases between. The CDR3, as DNA: TGTGCCAGCAGCTCCCCCAACGGAGGACATACGCAGTATTTT. It translates to CASSSPNGGHTQYF.